This T cell receptor beta chain was identified during a study of T cell repertoires in cytomegalovirus infection. Study background: Both CMV infection and a matching HLA type were indicated by public TCR beta signatures. Study-level points and caveats: Public TCR beta family frequency separated CMV-and-HLA carriers, including in an independent cohort. There were HLA-C-restricted CMV-specific TCR beta clonotypes dominating the ex vivo response.

V shed 6 bases, J shed 8 bases, and the junction held 9 bases outside the gene matches. This CDR3 spans 13 amino acids. TCRdb reprocessed the reads with MiXCR, giving one entry per CDR3 protein. Seen here are approximately 500,000 distinct CDR3 sequences, approximately 15% observed once, and the top ten hold about 24%. With respect to this clonotype: Its specificity is not known.

The sample comprised CD8+ T cells from PBMCs. The TCR sequence derives from a human donor in good health (CMV status not recorded). Some clones in this sample may be carry-over from other donors' samples. The chain links TRBV12-3 or TRBV12-4 to TRBJ1-2, with 7 positions matching TRBD1. The CDR3 nucleotides read TGTGCCAGCAGCTACCGACAGGACAGGGGCTACACCTTC. This encodes CASSYRQDRGYTF.